This TCR beta chain stems from a study of T-cell memory formation after mild COVID-19. Across the whole study: Each donor largely had its own TCR clusters.

Constant-segment-primed 5'RACE gave TCR alpha and TCR beta cDNA libraries with sample barcodes and UMIs. Via MiXCR, TCRdb re-called the 5' RACE reads, giving one row per CDR3 protein. The table lists just under 150,000 distinct CDR3 sequences, 15% to 20% of them singletons. CDR1 MNHEY and CDR2 SVGAGI come from the germline V gene. The V and J ends lost 8 bases and 7 bases respectively, with 14 bases between them. There are 12 residues in the CDR3. Study-wide results and caveats: Clones that contracted from day 15 to 85 had balanced CD4/CD8; later expanders were CD4+ biased. Some clones that responded were present in memory (sampled pre-infection), which suggests cross-reactive memory joined.

A few counts support this clonotype. Its antigen is undetermined. The sequence derives from an adult woman who had mild COVID-19 (a few samples of this study predate the infection). Cell type and time point are not known. Sequencing was performed on PBMCs or a T cell subset sorted from them (not recorded which). The J gene is TRBJ2-5, the V gene TRBV6-5, with a tentative D call TRBD2 (7 bases). The chain's CDR3 is CASGGRGTTQYF. The CDR3 bases are TGTGCCAGCGGTGGGAGGGGGACGACCCAGTACTTC.